Each of the 11 T cell receptor beta chains below was sequenced from the same sample in a study of cytomegalovirus exposure and HLA in healthy donors. The study ran its PCR with 60 Vbeta and 13 Jbeta primers. The data were produced by immunoSEQ multiplex PCR, yet TCRdb's version contains in-frame clones alone and is incomplete. The repertoire includes about 69,000 clones, 74% of them detected once, and 11% sits in the top ten. Sequencing was carried out using PBMCs. The origin of the receptors is a woman aged 60 to 75 in good health and CMV-seropositive.

J is TRBJ1-4 and V is TRBV21-1. TRBV21-1 is an annotated pseudogene. The CDR3 covers 14 residues. The CDR3 region is CASKIPGTNEKLFF. In nucleotides, the CDR3 is TGTGCCAGCAAAATTCCGGGAACTAATGAAAAACTGTTTTTT.

This clone turned up a few times. The rearrangement uses TRBV5-1 and TRBJ2-7, with 8 bases lining up with TRBD2. CDR3 size: 14 residues. Germline assignment: CDR1 SGHRS and CDR2 YFSETQ. Unmatched junction bases numbered 8, after V lost 2 bases and J lost 7 bases. The CDR3 loop is CASSLTSGSWEQYF. The DNA of the CDR3 is TGCGCCAGCAGCTTAACTAGCGGTTCGTGGGAGCAGTACTTC.

The CDR3 bases are TGTGCCAGCAGATGGACCGGGACTAGCGGCACAGATACGCAGTATTTT. Translated: CASRWTGTSGTDTQYF. This chain links TRBV5-5 with TRBJ2-3; 10 nucleotides match TRBD2. The CDR3 loop spans 16 amino acids. V trimming: 5 bases; J trimming: 1 base; junction bases outside the gene matches: 7. Germline V gives CDR1 SGHKS, CDR2 YYEKEE (reference sequence).

The rearrangement uses TRBV30 and TRBJ2-7; TRBD2 might be the D (6 bases). This CDR3 comprises 14 residues. The germline gives CDR1 GTSNPN, CDR2 SVGIG (reference sequence). V was pared by 4 bases and J by 6 bases, with 19 bases between. Written as DNA, the CDR3 is TGTGCCTGGAATGTCGGCAGGGCAGCGGGCGAGCAGTACTTC. Its translation: CAWNVGRAAGEQYF.

The chain recombines TRBV25-1 with TRBJ1-6; D not certain. V lost 2 bases to trimming and J lost 4 bases, with 6 bases between them. Germline V gene sequence: CDR1 MGHDK, CDR2 SYGVNS. The CDR3 is made up of 14 amino acids. CDR3: CASSEGEYNSPLHF. Written as DNA, the CDR3 is TGTGCCAGCAGTGAAGGAGAATATAATTCACCCCTCCACTTT.

The V gene is TRBV5-1, the J gene TRBJ1-4; 10 bases map to TRBD1. V dropped 4 bases and J dropped 8; count of bases not matched to a gene: 8. CDR3 length: 15 amino acids. Per the germline V gene, CDR1 is SGHRS and CDR2 is YFSETQ. CDR3 sequence reads: CASSAPGTGEEKLFF. CDR3 nucleotides: TGCGCCAGCAGCGCCCCCGGGACAGGGGAGGAAAAACTGTTTTTT.

The chain joins TRBV13 to TRBJ2-1; TRBD1 matches at 10 bases. The junction had 13 bases not matched to a gene; V was cut back by 5 bases and J by 15 bases. From germline, CDR1 is PRHDT and CDR2 FYEKMQ (reference sequence). The CDR3 consists of 14 residues. The CDR3 spells CASSRSRGQGKRFF. For the CDR3, the DNA is TGTGCCAGCAGCCGTTCCCGGGGACAGGGGAAACGGTTCTTC.

The rearrangement uses TRBV28 and TRBJ1-2; D remains ambiguous. Germline V lookup: CDR1 MDHEN, CDR2 SYDVKM. Trimming left V 2 bases short and J 5 bases short, with 12 bases between. This CDR3 is 14 amino acids long. CDR3 residues: CASSLVPGYYGYTF. The CDR3 DNA is TGTGCCAGCAGTTTAGTCCCGGGATATTATGGCTACACCTTC.

The chain joins TRBV7-3 to TRBJ2-2, with D possibly TRBD2 on 7 matching bases. The CDR3 has 14 amino acids. The germline V gene encodes CDR1 SGHTA and CDR2 FQGTGA. Trimming removed 6 bases from V and 1 base from J, with 9 bases in between. The CDR3 coding sequence is TGTGCCAGCAGGGGGGGGCAGAACACCGGGGAGCTGTTTTTT. Protein: CASRGGQNTGELFF.

V gene TRBV29-1 combines with J gene TRBJ2-6; 9 bases align to TRBD1. The length of the CDR3 is 16 residues. The V and J ends lost 6 bases and 0 bases, in that order; junction bases with no gene match: 6. Germline V lookup: CDR1 SQVTM, CDR2 ANQGSEA. The DNA of the CDR3 is TGCAGCGTCCAGGACAGGGGTGCCTCTGGGGCCAACGTCCTGACTTTC. This codes for CSVQDRGASGANVLTF. Based on the CDR3 plus reference TRBV29-1 and TRBJ2-6, the full variable domain is SAVISQKPSRDICQRGTSLTIQCQVDSQVTMMFWYRQQPGQSLTLIATANQGSEATYESGFVIDKFPISRPNLTFSTLTVSNMSPEDSSIYLCSVQDRGASGANVLTFGAGSRLTVL.

This rearrangement joins TRBV7-2 to TRBJ2-1; 9 bases match TRBD2. CDR3 length: 18 amino acids. From germline, CDR1 is SGHTA and CDR2 FQGNSA. Trimming cost V 4 bases and J 1 base; bases outside gene matches: 11. CDR3 residues: CASSSETGLAKSYNEQFF. The CDR3, as DNA: TGTGCCAGCAGCTCCGAGACAGGACTAGCGAAATCCTACAATGAGCAGTTCTTC. Together with reference TRBV7-2 and TRBJ2-1, the CDR3 gives the full variable domain: GAGVSQSPSNKVTEKGKDVELRCDPISGHTALYWYRQSLGQGLEFLIYFQGNSAPDKSGLPSDRFSAERTGGSVSTLTIQRTQQEDSAVYLCASSSETGLAKSYNEQFFGPGTRLTVL.